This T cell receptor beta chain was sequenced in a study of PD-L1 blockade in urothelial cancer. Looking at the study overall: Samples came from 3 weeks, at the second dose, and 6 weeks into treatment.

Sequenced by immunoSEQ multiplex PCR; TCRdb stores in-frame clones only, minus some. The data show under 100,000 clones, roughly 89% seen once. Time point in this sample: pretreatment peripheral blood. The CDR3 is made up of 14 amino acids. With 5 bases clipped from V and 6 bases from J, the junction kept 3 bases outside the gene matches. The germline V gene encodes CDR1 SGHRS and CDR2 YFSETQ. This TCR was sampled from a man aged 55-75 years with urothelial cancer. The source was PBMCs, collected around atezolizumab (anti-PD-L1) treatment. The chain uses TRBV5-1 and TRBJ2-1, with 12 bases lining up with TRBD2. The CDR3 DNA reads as TGCGCCAGCAGTTCGACTAGCGGGGGCAATGAGCAGTTCTTC. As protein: CASSSTSGGNEQFF.